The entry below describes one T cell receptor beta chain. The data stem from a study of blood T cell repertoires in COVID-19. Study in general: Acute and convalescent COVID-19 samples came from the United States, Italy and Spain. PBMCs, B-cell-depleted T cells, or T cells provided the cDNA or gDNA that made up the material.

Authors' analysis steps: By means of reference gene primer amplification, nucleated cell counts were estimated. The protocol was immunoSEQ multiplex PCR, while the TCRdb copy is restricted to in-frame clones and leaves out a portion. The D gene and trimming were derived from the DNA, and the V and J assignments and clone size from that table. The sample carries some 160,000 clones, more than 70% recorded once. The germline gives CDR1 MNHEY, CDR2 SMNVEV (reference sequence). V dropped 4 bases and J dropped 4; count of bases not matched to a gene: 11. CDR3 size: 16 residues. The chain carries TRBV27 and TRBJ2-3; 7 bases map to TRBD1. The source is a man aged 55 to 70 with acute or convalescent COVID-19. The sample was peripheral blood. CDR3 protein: CASSSSLGQIPDTQYF. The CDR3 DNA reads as TGTGCCAGCAGTTCGAGCCTGGGACAGATTCCAGATACGCAGTATTTT.